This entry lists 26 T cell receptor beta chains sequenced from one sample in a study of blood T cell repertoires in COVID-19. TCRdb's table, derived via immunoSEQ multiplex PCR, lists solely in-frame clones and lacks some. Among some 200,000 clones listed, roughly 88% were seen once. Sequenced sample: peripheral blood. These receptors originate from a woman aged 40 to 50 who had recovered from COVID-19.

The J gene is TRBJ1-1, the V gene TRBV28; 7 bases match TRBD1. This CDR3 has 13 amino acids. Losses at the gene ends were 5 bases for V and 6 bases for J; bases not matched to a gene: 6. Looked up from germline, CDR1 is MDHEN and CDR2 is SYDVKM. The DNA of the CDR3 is TGTGCCAGCAGTCGGACAGGTTACGCTGAAGCTTTCTTT. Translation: CASSRTGYAEAFF.

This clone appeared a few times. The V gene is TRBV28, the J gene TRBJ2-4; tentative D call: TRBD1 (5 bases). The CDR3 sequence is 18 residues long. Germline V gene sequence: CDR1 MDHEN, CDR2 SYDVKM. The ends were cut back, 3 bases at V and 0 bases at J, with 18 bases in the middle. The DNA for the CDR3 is TGTGCCAGCAGTTTTACAGGAACCCTATTGCGAGCCAAAAACATTCAGTACTTC. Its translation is CASSFTGTLLRAKNIQYF.

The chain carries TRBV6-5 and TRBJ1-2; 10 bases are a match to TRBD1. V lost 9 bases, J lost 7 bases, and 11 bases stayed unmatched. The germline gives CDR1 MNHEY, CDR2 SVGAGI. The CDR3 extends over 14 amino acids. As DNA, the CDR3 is TGTGCCAGTACTCGACAGGGGGCGTCGTCTGGCTACACCTTC. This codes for CASTRQGASSGYTF.

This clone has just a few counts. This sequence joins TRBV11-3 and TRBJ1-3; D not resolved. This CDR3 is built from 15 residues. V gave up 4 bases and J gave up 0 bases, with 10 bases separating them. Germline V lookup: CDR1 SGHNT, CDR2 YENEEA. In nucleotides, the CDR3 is TGTGCCAGCAGCTCCCCAAGGAGCTCTGGAAACACCATATATTTT. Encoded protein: CASSSPRSSGNTIYF.

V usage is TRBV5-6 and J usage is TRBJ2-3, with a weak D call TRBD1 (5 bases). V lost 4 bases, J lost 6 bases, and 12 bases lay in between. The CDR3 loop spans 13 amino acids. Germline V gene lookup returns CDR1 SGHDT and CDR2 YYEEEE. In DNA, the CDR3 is TGTGCCAGCAGCGGACAATTTGTTGATACGCAGTATTTT. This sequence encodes CASSGQFVDTQYF.

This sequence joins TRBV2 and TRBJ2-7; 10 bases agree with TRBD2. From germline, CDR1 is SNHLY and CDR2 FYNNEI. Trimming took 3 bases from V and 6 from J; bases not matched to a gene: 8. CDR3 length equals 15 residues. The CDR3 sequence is CASSDRSGGPGEQYF. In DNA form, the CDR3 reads TGTGCCAGCAGTGACCGTAGCGGGGGGCCAGGCGAGCAGTACTTC. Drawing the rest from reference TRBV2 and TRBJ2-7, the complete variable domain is EPEVTQTPSHQVTQMGQEVILRCVPISNHLYFYWYRQILGQKVEFLVSFYNNEISEKSEIFDDQFSVERPDGSNFTLKIRSTKLEDSAMYFCASSDRSGGPGEQYFGPGTRLTVT.

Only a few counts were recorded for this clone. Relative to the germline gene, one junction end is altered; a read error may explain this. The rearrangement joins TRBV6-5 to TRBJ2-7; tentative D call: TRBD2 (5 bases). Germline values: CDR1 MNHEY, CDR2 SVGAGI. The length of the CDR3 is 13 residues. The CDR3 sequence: CVARALSSYEQYF. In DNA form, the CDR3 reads TGCGTTGCGAGGGCACTCAGCTCCTACGAGCAGTACTTC.

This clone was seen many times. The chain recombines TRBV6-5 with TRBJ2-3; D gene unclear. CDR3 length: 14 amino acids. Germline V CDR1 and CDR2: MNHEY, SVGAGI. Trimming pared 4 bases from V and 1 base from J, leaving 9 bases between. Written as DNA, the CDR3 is TGTGCCAGCAGTTCCTCAACGGGCACAGATACGCAGTATTTT. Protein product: CASSSSTGTDTQYF.

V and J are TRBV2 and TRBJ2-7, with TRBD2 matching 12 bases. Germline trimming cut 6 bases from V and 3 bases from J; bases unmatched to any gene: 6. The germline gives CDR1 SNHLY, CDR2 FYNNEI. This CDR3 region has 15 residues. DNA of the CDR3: TGTGCCAGCAGCGATGGACTAGCGGGGTACTACGAGCAGTACTTC. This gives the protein CASSDGLAGYYEQYF.

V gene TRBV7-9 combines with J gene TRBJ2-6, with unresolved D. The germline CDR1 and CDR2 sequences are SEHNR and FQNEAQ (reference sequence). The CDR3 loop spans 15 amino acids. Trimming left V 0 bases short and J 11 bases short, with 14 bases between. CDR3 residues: CASSLAGPPSYVLTF. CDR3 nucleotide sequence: TGTGCCAGCAGCTTAGCGGGCCCTCCGTCGTACGTCCTGACTTTC.

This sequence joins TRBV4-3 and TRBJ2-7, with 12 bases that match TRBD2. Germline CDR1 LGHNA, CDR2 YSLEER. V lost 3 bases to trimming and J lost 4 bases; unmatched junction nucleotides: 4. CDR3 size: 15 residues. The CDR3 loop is CASSHGLAGSYEQYF. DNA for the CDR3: TGCGCCAGCAGCCATGGACTAGCGGGGTCATACGAGCAGTACTTC.

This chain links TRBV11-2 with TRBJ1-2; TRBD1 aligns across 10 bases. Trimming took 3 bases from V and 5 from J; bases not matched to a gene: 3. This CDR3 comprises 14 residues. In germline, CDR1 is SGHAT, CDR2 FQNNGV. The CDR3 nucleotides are TGTGCCAGCAGCTTGGGGACAGGGGAGTATGGCTACACCTTC. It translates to CASSLGTGEYGYTF.

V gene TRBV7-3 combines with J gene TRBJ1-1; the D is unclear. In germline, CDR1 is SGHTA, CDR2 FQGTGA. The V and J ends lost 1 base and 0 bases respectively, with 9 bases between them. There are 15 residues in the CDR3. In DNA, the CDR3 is TGTGCCAGCAGCTTAAATGGAGGCCTGAACACTGAAGCTTTCTTT. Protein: CASSLNGGLNTEAFF.

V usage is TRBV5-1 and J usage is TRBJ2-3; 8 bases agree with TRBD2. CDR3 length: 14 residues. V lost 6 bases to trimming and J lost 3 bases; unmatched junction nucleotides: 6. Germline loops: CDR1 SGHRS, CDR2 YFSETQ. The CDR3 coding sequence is TGCGCCAGCACAGAGGCTAGCGGGACAGATACGCAGTATTTT. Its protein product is CASTEASGTDTQYF.

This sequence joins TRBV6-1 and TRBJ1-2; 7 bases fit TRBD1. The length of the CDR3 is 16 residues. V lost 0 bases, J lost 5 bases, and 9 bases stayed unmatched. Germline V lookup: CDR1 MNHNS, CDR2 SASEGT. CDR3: CASSEALQGVMYGYTF. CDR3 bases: TGTGCCAGCAGTGAAGCGCTTCAGGGGGTCATGTATGGCTACACCTTC.

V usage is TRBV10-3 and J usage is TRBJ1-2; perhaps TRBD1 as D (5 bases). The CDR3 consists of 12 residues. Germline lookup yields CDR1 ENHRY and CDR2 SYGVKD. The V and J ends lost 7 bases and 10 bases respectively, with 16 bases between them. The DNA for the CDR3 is TGTGCCATCACTGACCCCGACAGCGACTACACCTTC. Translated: CAITDPDSDYTF.

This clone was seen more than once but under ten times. CDR3 sequence: CASSVSASGHTDTQYF. For the CDR3, the DNA is TGTGCCAGCAGCGTATCGGCTAGCGGGCACACAGATACGCAGTATTTT. The chain links TRBV9 to TRBJ2-3; 8 nucleotides align to TRBD2. CDR1 is SGDLS and CDR2 is YYNGEE in the germline V gene. Losses at the gene ends were 1 base for V and 2 bases for J; bases not matched to a gene: 6. The CDR3 consists of 16 residues.

This CDR3 is CASSQPDRTPGYTF. The CDR3, as DNA: TGTGCCAGCAGCCAACCCGACAGGACCCCTGGCTACACCTTC. V usage is TRBV3-1 (or the pseudogene TRBV3-2) and J usage is TRBJ1-2; D might be TRBD1 (6 bases). V was pared by 2 bases and J by 7 bases, with 14 bases between. Germline CDR1 LGHDT, CDR2 YNNKEL (reference sequence). The CDR3 runs to 14 residues.

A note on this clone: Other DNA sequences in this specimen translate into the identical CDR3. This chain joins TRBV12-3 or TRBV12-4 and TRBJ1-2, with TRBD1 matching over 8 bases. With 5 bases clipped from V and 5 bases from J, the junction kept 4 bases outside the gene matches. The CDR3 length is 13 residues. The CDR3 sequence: CASSLTGEYGYTF. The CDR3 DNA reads TGTGCCAGCAGTCTGACAGGGGAGTATGGCTACACCTTC.

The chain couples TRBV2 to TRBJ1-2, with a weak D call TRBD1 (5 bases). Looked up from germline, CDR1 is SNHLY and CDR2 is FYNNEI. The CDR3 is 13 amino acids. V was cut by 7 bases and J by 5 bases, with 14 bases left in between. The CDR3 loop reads CASTGVRDYGYTF. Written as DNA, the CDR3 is TGTGCCAGCACGGGGGTGAGGGATTATGGCTACACCTTC.

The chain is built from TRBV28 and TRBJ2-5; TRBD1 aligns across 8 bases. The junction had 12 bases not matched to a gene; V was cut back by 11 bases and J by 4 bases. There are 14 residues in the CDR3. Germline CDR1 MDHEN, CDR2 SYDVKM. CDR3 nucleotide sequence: TGTGCCTCACTCGAAACAGGGGGTAGAGAGACCCAGTACTTC. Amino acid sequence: CASLETGGRETQYF.

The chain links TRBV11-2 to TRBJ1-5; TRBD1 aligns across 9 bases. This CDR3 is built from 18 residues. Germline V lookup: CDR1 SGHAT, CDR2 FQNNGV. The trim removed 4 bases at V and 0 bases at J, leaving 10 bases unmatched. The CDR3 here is CASSSKRTGVHSNQPQHF. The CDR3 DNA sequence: TGTGCCAGCAGCTCCAAGAGGACAGGGGTACATAGCAATCAGCCCCAGCATTTT.

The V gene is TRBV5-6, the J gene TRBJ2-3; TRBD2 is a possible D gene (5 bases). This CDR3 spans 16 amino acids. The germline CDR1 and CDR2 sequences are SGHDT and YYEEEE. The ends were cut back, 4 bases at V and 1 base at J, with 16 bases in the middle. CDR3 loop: CASSVKLDPGTDTQYF. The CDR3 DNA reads TGTGCCAGCAGCGTGAAACTAGACCCGGGCACAGATACGCAGTATTTT.

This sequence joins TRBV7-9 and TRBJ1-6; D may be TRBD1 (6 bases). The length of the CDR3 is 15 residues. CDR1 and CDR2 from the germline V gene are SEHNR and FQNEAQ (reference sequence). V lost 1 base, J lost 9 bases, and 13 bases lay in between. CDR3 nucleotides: TGTGCCAGCAGCTTAGTCGAGACAGGCATTTCACCCCTCCACTTT. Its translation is CASSLVETGISPLHF.

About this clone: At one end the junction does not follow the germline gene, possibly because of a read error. CDR3 sequence reads: CASSQEVTDMQYF. As DNA, the CDR3 is TGTGCCAGCAGCCAAGAAGTCACAGATATGCAGTATTTT. The chain uses TRBV3-1 (or the pseudogene TRBV3-2) and TRBJ2-3; D remains ambiguous. Germline-derived CDR1 and CDR2 are LGHDT and YNNKEL (reference sequence). The CDR3 runs 13 residues.

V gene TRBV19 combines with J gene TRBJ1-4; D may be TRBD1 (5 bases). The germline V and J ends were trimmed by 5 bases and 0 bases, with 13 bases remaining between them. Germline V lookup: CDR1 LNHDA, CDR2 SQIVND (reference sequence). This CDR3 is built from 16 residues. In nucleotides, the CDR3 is TGTGCCAGTAGTCCCTCCCAGGGCTCAACTAATGAAAAACTGTTTTTT. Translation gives CASSPSQGSTNEKLFF.